This T cell receptor beta chain was recovered during a study of response to subunit inactivated influenza vaccine. This clonotype appeared a few times. One entry per CDR3 protein, called by TCRdb with MiXCR from the RT-PCR reads. This sample carries 500,000 to 600,000 distinct CDR3 sequences, around 10% of them seen once, and the ten largest clones take more than 9.5%. The CDR3 contains 15 residues. J was trimmed by 7 bases and V by 3 bases; bases with no gene match: 8. The germline V gene encodes CDR1 WNHNN and CDR2 SYGVQD (reference sequence). The sample was also reused in another study, on T cells expressing NK-cell markers. From that second work: As the method of synthesis, 5'RACE template switching with UMIs yielded TCR beta cDNA. HCMV seropositivity marked most of the eight sequenced donors; one was seronegative. Whether expanded NKG2C+ T cell clones recognized HCMV stayed uncertain.

This chain joins TRBV10-1 and TRBJ2-3; 9 bases are shared with TRBD2. The sample here was PBMCs from blood, taken on the day of vaccination. This receptor was taken from a man between 50 and 59 years old who received an inactivated influenza vaccine. The CDR3 region is CASSDPGTSIYTQYF. The CDR3 region has the DNA TGCGCCAGCAGTGACCCCGGGACTAGCATCTATACGCAGTATTTT.